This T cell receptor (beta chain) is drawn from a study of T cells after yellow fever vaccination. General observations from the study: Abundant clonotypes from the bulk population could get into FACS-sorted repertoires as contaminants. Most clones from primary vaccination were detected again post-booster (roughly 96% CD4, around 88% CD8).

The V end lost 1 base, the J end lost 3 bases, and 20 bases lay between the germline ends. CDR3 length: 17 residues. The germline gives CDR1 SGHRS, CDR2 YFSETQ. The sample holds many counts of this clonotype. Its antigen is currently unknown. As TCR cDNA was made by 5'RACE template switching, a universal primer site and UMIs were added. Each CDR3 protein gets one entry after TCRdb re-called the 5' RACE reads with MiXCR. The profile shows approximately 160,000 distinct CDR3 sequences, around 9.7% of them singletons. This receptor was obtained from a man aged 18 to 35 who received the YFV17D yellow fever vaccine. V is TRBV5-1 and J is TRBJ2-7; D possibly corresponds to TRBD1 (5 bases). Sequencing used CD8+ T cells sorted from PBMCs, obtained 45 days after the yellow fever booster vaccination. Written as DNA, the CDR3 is TGCGCCAGCAGCTTGAGGAAGGGCAGGGCTCTCCTCTACGAGCAGTACGTC. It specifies CASSLRKGRALLYEQYV.